This T cell receptor (beta chain) was sequenced during a study of response to subunit inactivated influenza vaccine. Study-wide points: Authors suggested few new T cells are recruited by each seasonal influenza vaccination.

TCRdb called the RT-PCR reads again in MiXCR, with one record for every CDR3 protein. The data contain roughly 780,000 distinct CDR3 sequences, around a sixth of them singletons. Regarding this clonotype: Its antigen remains unidentified.

This TCR came from a middle-aged man who received an inactivated influenza vaccine. This specimen consisted of PBMCs from blood, obtained more than 4 days after vaccination.

The CDR3 spells CASSLTRTGQETQYF. The CDR3 DNA sequence: TGTGCCAGCAGCTTAACTAGGACAGGCCAAGAGACCCAGTACTTC. The chain links TRBV11-2 to TRBJ2-5, with 7 bases aligning to TRBD1. Germline lookup yields CDR1 SGHAT and CDR2 FQNNGV. CDR3 length: 15 residues. Trimming cost V 2 bases and J 1 base; bases outside gene matches: 4.